This record looks at one T cell receptor beta chain sequence and its context. Its antigen is still unknown. The CDR3 extends over 12 amino acids. Germline lookup yields CDR1 SGHTA and CDR2 FQGNSA. V shed 4 bases and J shed 2 bases, with 3 bases lying between them. The data were obtained in a study of cytomegalovirus exposure and HLA in healthy donors. The wider study: Earlier results showed roughly 120 million unique TCR beta sequences derived from roughly 180 million T cells. Study-level results: The authors later found TCR association rates varying by HLA locus, with DRB1 most and HLA-C fewest. Accounts indicate the classifier identified cytomegalovirus status with strong specificity and sensitivity.

Amplification used 60 Vbeta primers and 13 Jbeta primers. Data came from immunoSEQ multiplex PCR; TCRdb stores just in-frame clones and leaves some out. Among roughly 150,000 clones listed, roughly 81% were seen once. This receptor was taken from a woman aged 18-35 years in good health and CMV-seronegative. The J gene is TRBJ1-3, the V gene TRBV7-2; D gene unclear. Sequencing was performed on PBMCs. The CDR3 reads CASSSTGNTIYF. The DNA for the CDR3 is TGTGCCAGCAGCTCCACTGGAAACACCATATATTTT.